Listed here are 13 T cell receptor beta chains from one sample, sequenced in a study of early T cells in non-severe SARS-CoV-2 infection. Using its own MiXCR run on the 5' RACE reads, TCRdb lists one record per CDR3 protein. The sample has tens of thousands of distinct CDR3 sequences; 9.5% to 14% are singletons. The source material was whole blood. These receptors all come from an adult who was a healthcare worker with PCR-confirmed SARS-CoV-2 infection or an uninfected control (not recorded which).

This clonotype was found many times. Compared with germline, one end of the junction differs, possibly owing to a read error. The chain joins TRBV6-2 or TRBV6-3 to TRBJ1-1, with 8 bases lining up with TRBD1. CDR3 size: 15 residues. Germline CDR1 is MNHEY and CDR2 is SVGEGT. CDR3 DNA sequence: TGTGCCAGCAGTAACTCGAGGACAGGGCTAACTGAAGCTTTCTTT. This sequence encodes CASSNSRTGLTEAFF.

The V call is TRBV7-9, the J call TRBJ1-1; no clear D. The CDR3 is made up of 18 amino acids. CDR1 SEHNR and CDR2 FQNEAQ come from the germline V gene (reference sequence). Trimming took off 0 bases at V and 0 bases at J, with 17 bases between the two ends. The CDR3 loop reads CASSLALRGSRVNTEAFF. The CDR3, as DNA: TGTGCCAGCAGCTTAGCCCTTCGCGGTAGCCGGGTGAACACTGAAGCTTTCTTT.

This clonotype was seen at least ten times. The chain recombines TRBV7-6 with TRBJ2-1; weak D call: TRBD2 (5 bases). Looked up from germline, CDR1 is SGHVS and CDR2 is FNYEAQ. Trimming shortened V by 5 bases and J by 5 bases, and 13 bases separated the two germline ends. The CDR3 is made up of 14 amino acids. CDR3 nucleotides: TGTGCCAGCAGCCCCCGGACTGGGAACAATGAGCAGTTCTTC. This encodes CASSPRTGNNEQFF.

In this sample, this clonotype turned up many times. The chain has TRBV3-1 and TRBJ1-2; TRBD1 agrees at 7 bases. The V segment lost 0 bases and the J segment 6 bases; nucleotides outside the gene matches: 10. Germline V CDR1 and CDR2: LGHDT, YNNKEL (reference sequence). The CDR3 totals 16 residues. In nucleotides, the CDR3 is TGTGCCAGCAGCCAAGATTCCAGGGGGATTCAGGATGGCTACACCTTC. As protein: CASSQDSRGIQDGYTF.

The CDR3 bases are TGCAGCGTTTGGGACAGGGGAAGGGACACTGAAGCTTTCTTT. This codes for CSVWDRGRDTEAFF. The V call is TRBV29-1, the J call TRBJ1-1; 10 nucleotides align to TRBD1. The trim removed 5 bases at V and 3 bases at J, leaving 6 bases unmatched. The CDR3 runs 14 residues. Germline V gene lookup returns CDR1 SQVTM and CDR2 ANQGSEA.

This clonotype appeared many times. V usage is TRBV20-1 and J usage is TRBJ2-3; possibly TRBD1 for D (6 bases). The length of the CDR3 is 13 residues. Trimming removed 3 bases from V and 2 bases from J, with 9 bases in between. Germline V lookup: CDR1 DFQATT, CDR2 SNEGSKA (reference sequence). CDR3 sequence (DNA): TGCAGTGCTAGCGGACAGACCACAGATACGCAGTATTTT. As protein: CSASGQTTDTQYF.

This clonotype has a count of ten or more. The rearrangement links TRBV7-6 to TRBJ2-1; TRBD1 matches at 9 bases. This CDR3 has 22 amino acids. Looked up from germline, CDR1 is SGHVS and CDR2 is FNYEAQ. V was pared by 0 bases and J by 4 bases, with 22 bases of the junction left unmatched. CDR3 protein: CASSLAHPGQGTQVAQYNEQFF. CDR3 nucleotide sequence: TGTGCCAGCAGCTTAGCCCACCCGGGACAGGGAACCCAAGTCGCCCAGTACAATGAGCAGTTCTTC.

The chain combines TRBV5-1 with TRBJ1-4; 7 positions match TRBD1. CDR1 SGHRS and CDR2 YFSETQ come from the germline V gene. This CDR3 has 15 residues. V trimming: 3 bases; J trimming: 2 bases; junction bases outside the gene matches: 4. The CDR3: CASSSQQGTNEKLFF. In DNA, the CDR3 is TGCGCCAGCAGCTCGCAACAGGGGACTAATGAAAAACTGTTTTTT.

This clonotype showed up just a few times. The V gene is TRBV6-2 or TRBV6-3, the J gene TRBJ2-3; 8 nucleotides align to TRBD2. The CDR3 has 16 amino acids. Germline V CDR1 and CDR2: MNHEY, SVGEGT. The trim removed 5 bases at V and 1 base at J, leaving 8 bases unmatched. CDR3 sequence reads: CASSVSGGYGTDTQYF. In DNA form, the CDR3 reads TGTGCCAGCAGTGTCAGCGGGGGCTACGGCACAGATACGCAGTATTTT.

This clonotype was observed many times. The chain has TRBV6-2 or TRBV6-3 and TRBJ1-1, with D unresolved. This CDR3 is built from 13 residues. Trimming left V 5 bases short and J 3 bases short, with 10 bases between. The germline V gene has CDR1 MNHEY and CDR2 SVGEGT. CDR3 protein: CASSVDQDTEAFF. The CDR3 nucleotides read TGTGCCAGCAGTGTGGACCAGGACACTGAAGCTTTCTTT.

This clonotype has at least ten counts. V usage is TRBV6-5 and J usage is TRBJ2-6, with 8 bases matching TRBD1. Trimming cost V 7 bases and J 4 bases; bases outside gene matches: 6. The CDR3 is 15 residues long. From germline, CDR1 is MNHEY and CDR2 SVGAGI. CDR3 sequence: CASKRQGTGANVLTF. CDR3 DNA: TGTGCCAGCAAAAGACAGGGGACCGGGGCCAACGTCCTGACTTTC.

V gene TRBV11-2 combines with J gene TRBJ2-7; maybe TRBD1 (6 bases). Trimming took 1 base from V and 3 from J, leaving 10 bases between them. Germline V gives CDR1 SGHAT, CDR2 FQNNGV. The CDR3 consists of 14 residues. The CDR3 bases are TGTGCCAGCAGCTTAGGGGGGCTGGTCTACGAGCAGTACTTC. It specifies CASSLGGLVYEQYF. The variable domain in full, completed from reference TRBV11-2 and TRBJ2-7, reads EAGVAQSPRYKIIEKRQSVAFWCNPISGHATLYWYQQILGQGPKLLIQFQNNGVVDDSQLPKDRFSAERLKGVDSTLKIQPAKLEDSAVYLCASSLGGLVYEQYFGPGTRLTVT.

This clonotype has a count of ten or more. CDR3 nucleotide sequence: TGTGCCAGCAGTCGACAGGCCCTCTATGGCTACACCTTC. Its translation: CASSRQALYGYTF. The gene calls are TRBV6-5 and TRBJ1-2; D perhaps matches TRBD1 (6 bases). Germline values: CDR1 MNHEY, CDR2 SVGAGI. The CDR3 runs 13 residues. V gave up 5 bases and J gave up 4 bases, with 11 bases separating them.